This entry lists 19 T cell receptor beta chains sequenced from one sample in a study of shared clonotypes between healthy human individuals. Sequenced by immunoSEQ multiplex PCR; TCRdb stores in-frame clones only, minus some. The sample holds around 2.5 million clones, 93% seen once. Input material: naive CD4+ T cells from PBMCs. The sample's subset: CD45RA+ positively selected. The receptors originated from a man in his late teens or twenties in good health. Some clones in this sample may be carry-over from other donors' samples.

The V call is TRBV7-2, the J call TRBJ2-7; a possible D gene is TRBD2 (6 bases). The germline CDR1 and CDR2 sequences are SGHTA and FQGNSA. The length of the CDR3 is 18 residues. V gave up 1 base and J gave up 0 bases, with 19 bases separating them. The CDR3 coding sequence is TGTGCCAGCAGCTTAGTCTCGGTAGCGGCCATGAGCTCCTACGAGCAGTACTTC. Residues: CASSLVSVAAMSSYEQYF.

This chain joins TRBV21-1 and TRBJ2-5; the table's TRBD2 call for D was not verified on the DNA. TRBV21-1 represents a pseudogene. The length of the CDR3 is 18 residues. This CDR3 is CASSEQRASGSRKETQYF. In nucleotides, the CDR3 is TGTGCCAGCAGCGAACAGAGGGCTAGCGGATCTAGGAAAGAGACCCAGTACTTC.

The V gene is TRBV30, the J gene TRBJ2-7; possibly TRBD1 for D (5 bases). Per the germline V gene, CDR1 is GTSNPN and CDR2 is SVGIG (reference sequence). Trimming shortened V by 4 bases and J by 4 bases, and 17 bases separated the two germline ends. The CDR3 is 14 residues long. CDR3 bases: TGTGCCTGGACTTCAGGGTCAGGGTGGTACGAGCAGTACTTC. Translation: CAWTSGSGWYEQYF. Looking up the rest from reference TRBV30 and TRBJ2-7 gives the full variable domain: SQTIHQWPATLVQPVGSPLSLECTVEGTSNPNLYWYRQAAGRGLQLLFYSVGIGQISSEVPQNLSASRPQDRQFILSSKKLLLSDSGFYLCAWTSGSGWYEQYFGPGTRLTVT.

This CDR3 is CASSLDSLAGELFF. CDR3 nucleotides: TGTGCCAGCAGCTTGGACTCTCTGGCCGGGGAGCTGTTTTTT. The chain couples TRBV5-4 to TRBJ2-2; no firm D call. This CDR3 has 14 residues. Per the germline V gene, CDR1 is SGHNT and CDR2 is YYREEE (reference sequence). V was trimmed by 0 bases and J by 6 bases, leaving 9 bases between them.

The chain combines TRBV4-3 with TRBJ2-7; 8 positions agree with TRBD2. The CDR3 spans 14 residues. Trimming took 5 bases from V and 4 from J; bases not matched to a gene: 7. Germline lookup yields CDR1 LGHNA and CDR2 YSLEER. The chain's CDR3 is CASSYQRESYEQYF. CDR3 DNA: TGCGCCAGCAGCTACCAGCGGGAGAGTTACGAGCAGTACTTC.

CDR3 in amino acids: CASRRPTWGNTEAFF. CDR3 sequence (DNA): TGTGCCAGCAGGAGACCGACTTGGGGGAACACTGAAGCTTTCTTT. The rearrangement uses TRBV6-5 and TRBJ1-1, with D unclear. V was cut by 6 bases and J by 1 base, with 15 bases left in between. Germline V gives CDR1 MNHEY, CDR2 SVGAGI. The CDR3 length is 15 residues.

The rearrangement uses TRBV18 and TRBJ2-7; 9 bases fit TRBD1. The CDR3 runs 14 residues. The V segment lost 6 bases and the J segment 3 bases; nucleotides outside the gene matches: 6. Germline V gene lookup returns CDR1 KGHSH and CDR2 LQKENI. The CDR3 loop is CASSDGTGIYEQYF. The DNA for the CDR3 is TGTGCCAGCTCGGACGGGACAGGGATCTACGAGCAGTACTTC.

Written as DNA, the CDR3 is TGTGCCAGCAGTGACGTCCCCACTGGCATCACTGAAGCTTTCTTT. As protein: CASSDVPTGITEAFF. The gene calls are TRBV2 and TRBJ1-1; D is undetermined. V was trimmed by 3 bases and J by 4 bases, leaving 15 bases between them. The CDR3 contains 15 residues. Germline V CDR1 and CDR2: SNHLY, FYNNEI.

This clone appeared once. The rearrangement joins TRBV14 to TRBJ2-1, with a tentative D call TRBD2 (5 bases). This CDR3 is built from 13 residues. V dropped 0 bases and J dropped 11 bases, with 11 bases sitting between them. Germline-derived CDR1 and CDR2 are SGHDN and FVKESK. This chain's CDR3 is CASSQDLLEKQFF. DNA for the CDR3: TGTGCCAGCAGCCAAGATCTACTAGAGAAGCAGTTCTTC.

The CDR3, as DNA: TGTGCCAGCAGGGAGGTGGGAACCGGGGAGCTGTTTTTT. Translated, it gives CASREVGTGELFF. The chain has TRBV28 and TRBJ2-2, with D possibly TRBD2 on 5 matching bases. V dropped 6 bases and J dropped 5 bases, with 10 bases sitting between them. This CDR3 contains 13 residues. CDR1 is MDHEN and CDR2 is SYDVKM in the germline V gene.

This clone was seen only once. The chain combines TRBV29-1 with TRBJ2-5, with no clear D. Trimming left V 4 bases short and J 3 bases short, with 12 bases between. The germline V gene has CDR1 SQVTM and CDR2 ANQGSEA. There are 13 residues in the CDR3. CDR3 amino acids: CSVARSAKETQYF. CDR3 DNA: TGCAGCGTTGCAAGATCAGCAAAAGAGACCCAGTACTTC.

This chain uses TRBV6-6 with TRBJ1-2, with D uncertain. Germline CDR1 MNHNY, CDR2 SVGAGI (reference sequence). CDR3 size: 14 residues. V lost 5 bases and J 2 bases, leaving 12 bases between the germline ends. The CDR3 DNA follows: TGTGCCAGCAGTCGCGAGGGTGTGAACTATGGCTACACCTTC. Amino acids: CASSREGVNYGYTF.

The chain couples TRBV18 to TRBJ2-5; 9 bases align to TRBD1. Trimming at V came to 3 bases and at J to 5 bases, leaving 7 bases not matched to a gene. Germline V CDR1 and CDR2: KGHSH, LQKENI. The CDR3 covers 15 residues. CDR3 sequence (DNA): TGTGCCAGCTCACCTCAACAGGGGGCGGTTGAGACCCAGTACTTC. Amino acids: CASSPQQGAVETQYF.

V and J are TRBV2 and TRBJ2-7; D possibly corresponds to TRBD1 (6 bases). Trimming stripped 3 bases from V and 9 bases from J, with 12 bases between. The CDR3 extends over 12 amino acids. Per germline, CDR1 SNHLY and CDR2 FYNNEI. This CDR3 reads CASSDQGMGQYF. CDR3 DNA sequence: TGTGCCAGCAGTGACCAGGGGATGGGGCAGTACTTC.

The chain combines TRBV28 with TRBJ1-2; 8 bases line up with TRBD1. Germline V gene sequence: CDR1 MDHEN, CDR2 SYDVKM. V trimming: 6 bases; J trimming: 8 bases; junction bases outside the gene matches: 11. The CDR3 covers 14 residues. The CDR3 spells CASSPGQEARGYTF. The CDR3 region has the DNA TGTGCCAGCAGCCCGGGACAGGAGGCTCGGGGCTACACCTTC.

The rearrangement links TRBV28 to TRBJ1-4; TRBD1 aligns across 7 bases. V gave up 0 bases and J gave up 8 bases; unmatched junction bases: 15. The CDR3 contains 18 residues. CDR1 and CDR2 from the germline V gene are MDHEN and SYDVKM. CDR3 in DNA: TGTGCCAGCAGTTTATGGCGAGGAGGGAACAGGGGAGGCGAAAAACTGTTTTTT. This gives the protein CASSLWRGGNRGGEKLFF.

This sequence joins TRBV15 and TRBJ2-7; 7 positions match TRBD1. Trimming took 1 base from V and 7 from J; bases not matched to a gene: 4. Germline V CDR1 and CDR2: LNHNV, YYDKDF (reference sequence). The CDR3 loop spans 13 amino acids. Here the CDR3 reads CATSRGQGWEQYF. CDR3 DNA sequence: TGTGCCACCAGCAGAGGACAGGGCTGGGAGCAGTACTTC. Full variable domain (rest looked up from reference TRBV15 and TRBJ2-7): DAMVIQNPRYQVTQFGKPVTLSCSQTLNHNVMYWYQQKSSQAPKLLFHYYDKDFNNEADTPDNFQSRRPNTSFCFLDIRSPGLGDTAMYLCATSRGQGWEQYFGPGTRLTVT.

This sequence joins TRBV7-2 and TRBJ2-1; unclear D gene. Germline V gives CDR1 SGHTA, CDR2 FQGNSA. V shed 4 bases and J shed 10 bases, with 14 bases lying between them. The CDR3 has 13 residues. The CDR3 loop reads CASSSGSRREQFF. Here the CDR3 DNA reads TGTGCCAGCAGCTCCGGAAGTCGACGGGAGCAGTTCTTC. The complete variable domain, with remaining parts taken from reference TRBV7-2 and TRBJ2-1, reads GAGVSQSPSNKVTEKGKDVELRCDPISGHTALYWYRQSLGQGLEFLIYFQGNSAPDKSGLPSDRFSAERTGGSVSTLTIQRTQQEDSAVYLCASSSGSRREQFFGPGTRLTVL.

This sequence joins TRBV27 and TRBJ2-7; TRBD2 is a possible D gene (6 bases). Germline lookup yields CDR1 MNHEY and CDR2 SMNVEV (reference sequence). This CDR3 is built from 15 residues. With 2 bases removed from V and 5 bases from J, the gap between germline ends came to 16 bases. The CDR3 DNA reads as TGTGCCAGCAGTTTAAAGGGCGGGCGGGACCACGAGCAGTACTTC. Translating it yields CASSLKGGRDHEQYF.